This entry describes one T cell receptor beta chain. This clone came up a few times. The clone's antigen remains unknown. Base qualities were left out, and no much larger clone turns up one base away. ICON enrollment began in early 2016, and the last patient was enrolled in 2018. From a subcohort of around 78 patients, fresh tumor and matched uninvolved tissue were collected for in-depth immune analyses, including TCR sequencing. DNA for TCR sequencing was isolated from bulk tissue, and no cell sorting was done. The immunoSEQ assay used for TCR sequencing gave the T-cell fraction in both tumor and uninvolved lung tissue. In the original analysis: For survival analysis, patients were split into high (upper tertile) and low (lower two tertiles) T-cell fraction groups and compared by log-rank test. Paired tumor versus uninvolved lung differences in T-cell fraction were tested with a signed-rank test. TCRdb took this table from immuneACCESS and kept in-frame rearrangements with V and J called. Such tables lack part of the clones; where checked against another copy, unresolved V genes explain under half of the gap, and the rest is unexplained. V and J calls and clone size are as listed in that table; D and trimming were resolved from the DNA. In this sample the table shows roughly 12,000 clones, 70% to 80% of which occur a single time. The ten largest clones represent around 16% of the sample.

The data are from a study of tumor-infiltrating lymphocytes in localized non-small cell lung cancer listed by TCRdb under 2021. In the study overall: The cohort covered several histologies, both smokers and never-smokers, and patients whose samples were collected after neoadjuvant chemotherapy. From each patient came resected tumor tissue plus uninvolved lung tissue from that same patient, and the uninvolved lung tissue was described as non-adjacent to the tumor. TCR sequencing was one of several integrated assays, alongside flow cytometry, multiplex immunofluorescence, RNA-seq, exome sequencing and proteomics, applied to the same patients. The overall ICON cohort comprised 160 or so surgical patients with localized non-small cell lung cancer whose tumors were resected. For 55 to 70 patients, immunoSEQ T-cell fraction was compared between paired tumor and uninvolved lung.

On the study overall, not on this receptor specifically: Because different pieces of the same tissue were used for different assays, technical variation could not be separated from intratumor heterogeneity. Because assay coverage varied across patients depending on available tissue quantity, TCR sequencing was performed for only a subset of the cohort. TCR-derived T-cell fraction did not differ between the flow cytometry-defined immunotypes IM1 (good prognosis) and IM2 (poor prognosis). Higher T cell infiltration in tumors than in uninvolved lung tissue was supported by TCRbeta sequencing, consistent with immunofluorescence CD3 counts.

The V and J ends are trimmed by 5 bases and 5 bases, leaving 13 bases between them. The germline V gene gives CDR1 as SGHRS and CDR2 as YFSETQ. Counted from cysteine to phenylalanine, this CDR3 has 14 amino acids. CDR3 DNA is the only sequence kept; it has 42 bases, read in frame from the first base. Sequencing was performed on uninvolved lung tissue not adjacent to the tumor. The V and J genes are TRBV5-1 and TRBJ1-4; the D gene cannot be resolved reliably. This receptor was identified in a human donor with non-small cell lung cancer. The CDR3 is CASSLANGNEKLFF. The DNA reads as follows: TGCGCCAGCAGTCTAGCCAACGGGAATGAAAAACTGTTTTTT.